These 8 T cell receptor beta chains came from one sample sequenced in a study of cytomegalovirus exposure and HLA in healthy donors. Primers included in the PCR were 60 Vbeta and 13 Jbeta primers. Repertoires were generated with immunoSEQ multiplex PCR, while TCRdb's copy carries only in-frame clones and drops some. The profile shows 200,000 to 250,000 clones, 76% of them singletons. The sample comprised PBMCs. These receptors were taken from a man between 18 and 35 years old in good health and CMV-seronegative.

This chain links TRBV6-1 with TRBJ1-1; 9 nucleotides line up with TRBD1. This CDR3 comprises 16 residues. V dropped 5 bases and J dropped 2; count of bases not matched to a gene: 9. Germline V lookup: CDR1 MNHNS, CDR2 SASEGT. CDR3 coding DNA: TGTGCCAGCAGTCAAGAGACAGGGGGAGGAAACACTGAAGCTTTCTTT. It is translated as CASSQETGGGNTEAFF.

The chain has TRBV6-5 and TRBJ1-5; unclear D gene. The V and J ends lost 0 bases and 6 bases respectively, with 3 bases between them. This CDR3 contains 12 residues. In germline, CDR1 is MNHEY, CDR2 SVGAGI. The CDR3 sequence: CASSYSGQPQHF. The DNA of the CDR3 is TGTGCCAGCAGTTACTCCGGTCAGCCCCAGCATTTT.

The chain links TRBV29-1 to TRBJ2-1, with TRBD2 as a possible D gene (5 bases). Per germline, CDR1 SQVTM and CDR2 ANQGSEA. Trimming left V 7 bases short and J 7 bases short, with 17 bases between. The CDR3 is 13 amino acids. The chain's CDR3 is CSAEGRRVNEQFF. The CDR3 nucleotides read TGCAGCGCCGAGGGTCGACGGGTTAATGAGCAGTTCTTC.

The chain uses TRBV5-1 and TRBJ2-7; 9 bases are a match to TRBD1. Germline V lookup: CDR1 SGHRS, CDR2 YFSETQ. V lost 9 bases and J lost 3; bases outside the gene matches: 7. This CDR3 spans 13 amino acids. CDR3: CATRGQGLYEQYF. CDR3 bases: TGCGCCACCCGGGGACAGGGCCTCTACGAGCAGTACTTC.

The chain joins TRBV9 to TRBJ2-7; 8 nucleotides line up with TRBD1. The CDR3 totals 13 residues. CDR1 and CDR2 from the germline V gene are SGDLS and YYNGEE. The J segment lost 4 bases and the V segment lost 3 bases, leaving 3 bases of the junction unmatched. CDR3 residues: CASSAGTGYEQYF. CDR3 in DNA: TGTGCCAGCAGCGCAGGGACAGGTTACGAGCAGTACTTC.

This clone appeared a few times. This chain's CDR3 is CASSIEGRGHPYEQYF. The CDR3 bases are TGTGCCAGTAGTATAGAGGGAAGGGGTCATCCCTACGAGCAGTACTTC. This chain links TRBV19 with TRBJ2-7, with D possibly being TRBD1 (5 bases). The V end lost 0 bases, the J end lost 2 bases, and 14 bases lay between the germline ends. The CDR3 is 16 residues long. Per the germline V gene, CDR1 is LNHDA and CDR2 is SQIVND (reference sequence). Combining the CDR3 with reference TRBV19 and TRBJ2-7 gives the whole variable domain DGGITQSPKYLFRKEGQNVTLSCEQNLNHDAMYWYRQDPGQGLRLIYYSQIVNDFQKGDIAEGYSVSREKKESFPLTVTSAQKNPTAFYLCASSIEGRGHPYEQYFGPGTRLTVT.

This clone was observed once. The chain combines TRBV15 with TRBJ2-1, with D possibly being TRBD2 (5 bases). The V end was cut by 5 bases, the J end by 4 bases, with 15 bases between. The CDR3 has 15 residues. CDR1 and CDR2 (germline): LNHNV, YYDKDF (reference sequence). CDR3 DNA sequence: TGTGCCACCAGCCCCGGGGAAGGGCTATACAATGAGCAGTTCTTC. This encodes CATSPGEGLYNEQFF.

This clone was observed a single time. This chain connects TRBV19 to TRBJ2-5; D ambiguous. This CDR3 spans 12 amino acids. Germline V CDR1 and CDR2: LNHDA, SQIVND (reference sequence). Deletions cut 1 base from V and 4 bases from J, with 4 bases between. CDR3 region: CASSIGGETQYF. In nucleotides, the CDR3 is TGTGCCAGTAGTATAGGCGGAGAGACCCAGTACTTC.